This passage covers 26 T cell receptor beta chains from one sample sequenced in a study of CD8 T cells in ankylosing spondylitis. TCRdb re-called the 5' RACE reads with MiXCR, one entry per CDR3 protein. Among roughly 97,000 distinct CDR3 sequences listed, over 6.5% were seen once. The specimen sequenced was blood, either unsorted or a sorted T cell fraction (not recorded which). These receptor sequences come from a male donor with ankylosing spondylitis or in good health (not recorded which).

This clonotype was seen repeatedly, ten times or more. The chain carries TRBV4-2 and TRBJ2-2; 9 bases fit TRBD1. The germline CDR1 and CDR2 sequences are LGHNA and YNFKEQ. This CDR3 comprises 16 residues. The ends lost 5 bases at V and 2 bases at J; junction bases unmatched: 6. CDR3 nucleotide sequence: TGTGCCAGCAGCATTCGACAGGGGGAAAACACCGGGGAGCTGTTTTTT. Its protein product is CASSIRQGENTGELFF.

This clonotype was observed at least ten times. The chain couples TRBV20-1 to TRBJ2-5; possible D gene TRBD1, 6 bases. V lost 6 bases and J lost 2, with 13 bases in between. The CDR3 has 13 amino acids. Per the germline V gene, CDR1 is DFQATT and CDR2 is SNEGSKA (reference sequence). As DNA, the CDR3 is TGCAGTGCCCCGAAACAGGGACAAGAGACCCAGTACTTC. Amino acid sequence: CSAPKQGQETQYF.

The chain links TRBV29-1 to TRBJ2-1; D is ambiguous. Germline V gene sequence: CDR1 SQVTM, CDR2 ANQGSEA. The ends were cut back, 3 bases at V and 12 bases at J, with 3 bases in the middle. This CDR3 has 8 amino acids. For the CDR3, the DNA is TGCAGCGTTGATGGGCAGTTCTTC. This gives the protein CSVDGQFF.

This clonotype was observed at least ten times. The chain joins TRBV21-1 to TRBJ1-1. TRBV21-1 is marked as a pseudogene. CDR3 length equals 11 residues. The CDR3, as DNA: TGTGCCAGCCTATGGGATGCTGAAGCTTTCTTT. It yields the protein CASLWDAEAFF.

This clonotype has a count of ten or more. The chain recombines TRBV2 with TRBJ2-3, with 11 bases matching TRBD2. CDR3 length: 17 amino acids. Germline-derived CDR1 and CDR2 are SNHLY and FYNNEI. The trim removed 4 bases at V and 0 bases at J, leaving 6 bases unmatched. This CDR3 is CASSAGTSGSSTDTQYF. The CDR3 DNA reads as TGTGCCAGCAGTGCCGGGACTAGCGGCTCTAGCACAGATACGCAGTATTTT.

CDR3 nucleotides: TGTGCCAGCAGCTCGGGAAGGGGGGAACAGGGGCATTTTGGAAACATTCAGTACTTC. The encoded protein is CASSSGRGEQGHFGNIQYF. The chain carries TRBV5-4 and TRBJ2-4, with TRBD1 as a possible D gene (7 bases). Per germline, CDR1 SGHNT and CDR2 YYREEE (reference sequence). V lost 3 bases, J lost 6 bases, and 28 bases lay in between. CDR3 length: 19 amino acids.

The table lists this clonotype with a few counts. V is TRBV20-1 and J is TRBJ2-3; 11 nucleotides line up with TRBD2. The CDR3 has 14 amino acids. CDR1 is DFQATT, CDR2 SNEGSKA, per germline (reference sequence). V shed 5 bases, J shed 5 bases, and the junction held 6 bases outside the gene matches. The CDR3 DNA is TGCAGTGCTGGGCTAGCGGGAGGCGTAGATACGCAGTATTTT. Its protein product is CSAGLAGGVDTQYF.

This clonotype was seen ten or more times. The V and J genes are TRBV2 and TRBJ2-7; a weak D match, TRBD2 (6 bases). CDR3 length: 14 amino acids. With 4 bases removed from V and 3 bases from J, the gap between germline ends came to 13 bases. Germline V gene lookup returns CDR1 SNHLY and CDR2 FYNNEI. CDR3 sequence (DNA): TGTGCCAGCAGTGCTGAAGGAGGGGACTACGAGCAGTACTTC. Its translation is CASSAEGGDYEQYF.

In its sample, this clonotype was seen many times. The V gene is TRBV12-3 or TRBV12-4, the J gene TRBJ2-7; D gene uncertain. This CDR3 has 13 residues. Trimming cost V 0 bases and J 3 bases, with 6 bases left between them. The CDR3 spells CASSLAQYYEQYF. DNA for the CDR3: TGTGCCAGCAGTTTAGCGCAGTACTACGAGCAGTACTTC.

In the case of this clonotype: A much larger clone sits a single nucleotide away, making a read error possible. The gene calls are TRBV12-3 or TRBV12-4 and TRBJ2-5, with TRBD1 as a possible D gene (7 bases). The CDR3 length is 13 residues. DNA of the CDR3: TGTGCCAGCAGCTGGACAGGAGGGGAGACCCCGTACTTC. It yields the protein CASSWTGGETPYF.

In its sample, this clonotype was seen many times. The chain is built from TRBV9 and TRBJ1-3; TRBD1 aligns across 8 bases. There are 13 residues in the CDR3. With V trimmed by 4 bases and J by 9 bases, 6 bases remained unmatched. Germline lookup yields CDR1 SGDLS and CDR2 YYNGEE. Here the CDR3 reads CASSPGDRSTIYF. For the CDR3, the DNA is TGTGCCAGCAGCCCAGGGGACAGGTCCACCATATATTTT.

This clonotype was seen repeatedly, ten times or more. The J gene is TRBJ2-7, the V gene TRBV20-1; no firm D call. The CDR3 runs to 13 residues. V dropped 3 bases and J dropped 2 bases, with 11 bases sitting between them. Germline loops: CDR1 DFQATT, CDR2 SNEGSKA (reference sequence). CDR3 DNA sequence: TGCAGTGCTAGTGTGAGGAGCGCCTACGAGCAGTACTTC. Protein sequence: CSASVRSAYEQYF.

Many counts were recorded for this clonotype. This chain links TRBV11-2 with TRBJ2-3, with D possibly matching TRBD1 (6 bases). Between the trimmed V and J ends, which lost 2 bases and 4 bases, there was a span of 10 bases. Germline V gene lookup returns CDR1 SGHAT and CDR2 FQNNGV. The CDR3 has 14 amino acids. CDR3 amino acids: CASSLQGQADTQYF. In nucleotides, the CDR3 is TGTGCCAGCAGCTTACAGGGGCAGGCAGATACGCAGTATTTT.

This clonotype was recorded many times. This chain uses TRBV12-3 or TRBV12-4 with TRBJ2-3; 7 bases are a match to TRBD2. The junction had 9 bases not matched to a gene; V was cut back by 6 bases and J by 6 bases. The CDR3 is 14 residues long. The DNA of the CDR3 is TGTGCCAGCAGACCCCCTGGCGGGAGTGATACGCAGTATTTT. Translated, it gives CASRPPGGSDTQYF.

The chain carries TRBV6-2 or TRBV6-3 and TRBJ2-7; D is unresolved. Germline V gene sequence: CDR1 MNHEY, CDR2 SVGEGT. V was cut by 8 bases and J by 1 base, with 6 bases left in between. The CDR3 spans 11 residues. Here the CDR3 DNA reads TGTGCCAGCGGGGATTCCTACGAGCAGTACTTC. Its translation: CASGDSYEQYF.

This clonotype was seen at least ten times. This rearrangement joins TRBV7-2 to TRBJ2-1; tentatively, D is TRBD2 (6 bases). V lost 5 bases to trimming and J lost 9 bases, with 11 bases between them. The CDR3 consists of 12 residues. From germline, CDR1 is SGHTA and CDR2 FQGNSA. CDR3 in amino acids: CASSPGLAEQFF. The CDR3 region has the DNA TGTGCCAGCAGCCCGGGACTGGCTGAGCAGTTCTTC.

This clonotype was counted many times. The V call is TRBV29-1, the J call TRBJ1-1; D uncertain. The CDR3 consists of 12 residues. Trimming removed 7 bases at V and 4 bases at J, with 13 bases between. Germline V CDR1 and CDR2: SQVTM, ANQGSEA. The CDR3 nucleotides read TGCAGCGCCTTCGTGTGGGCCACTGAAGCTTTCTTT. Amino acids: CSAFVWATEAFF.

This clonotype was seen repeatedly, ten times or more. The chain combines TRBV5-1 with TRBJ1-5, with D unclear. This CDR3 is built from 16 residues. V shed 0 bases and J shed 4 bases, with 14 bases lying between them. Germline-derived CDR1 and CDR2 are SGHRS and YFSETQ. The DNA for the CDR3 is TGCGCCAGCAGCTTGGAGGGTAATGCCCCGAATCAGCCCCAGCATTTT. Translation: CASSLEGNAPNQPQHF. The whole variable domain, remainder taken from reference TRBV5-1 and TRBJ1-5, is KAGVTQTPRYLIKTRGQQVTLSCSPISGHRSVSWYQQTPGQGLQFLFEYFSETQRNKGNFPGRFSGRQFSNSRSEMNVSTLELGDSALYLCASSLEGNAPNQPQHFGDGTRLSIL.

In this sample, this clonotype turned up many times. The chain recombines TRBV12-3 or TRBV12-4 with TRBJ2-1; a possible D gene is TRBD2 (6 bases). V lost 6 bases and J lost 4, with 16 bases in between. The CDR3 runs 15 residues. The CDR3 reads CASSPREYNYNEQFF. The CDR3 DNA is TGTGCCAGCAGCCCCCGGGAGTATAATTACAATGAGCAGTTCTTC.

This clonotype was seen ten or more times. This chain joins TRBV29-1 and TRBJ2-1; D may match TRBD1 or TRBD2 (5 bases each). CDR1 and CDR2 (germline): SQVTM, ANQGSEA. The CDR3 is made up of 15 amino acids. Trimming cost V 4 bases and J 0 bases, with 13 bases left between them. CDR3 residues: CSVVGGHSSYNEQFF. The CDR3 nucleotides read TGCAGCGTTGTAGGAGGACACAGCTCCTACAATGAGCAGTTCTTC.

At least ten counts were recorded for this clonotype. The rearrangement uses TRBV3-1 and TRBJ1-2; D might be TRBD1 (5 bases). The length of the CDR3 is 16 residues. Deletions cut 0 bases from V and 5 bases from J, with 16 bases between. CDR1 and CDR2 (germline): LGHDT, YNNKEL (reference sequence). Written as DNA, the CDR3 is TGTGCCAGCAGCCAAGATGGATCCTCAGGGCATTATGGCTACACCTTC. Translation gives CASSQDGSSGHYGYTF.

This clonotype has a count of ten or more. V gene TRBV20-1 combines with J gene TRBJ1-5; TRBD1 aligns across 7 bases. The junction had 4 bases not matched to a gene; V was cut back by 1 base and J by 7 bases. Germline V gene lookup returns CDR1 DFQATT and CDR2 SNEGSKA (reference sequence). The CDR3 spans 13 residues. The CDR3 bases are TGCAGTGCTAGAGCCGACAGGGACCAGCCCCAGCATTTT. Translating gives CSARADRDQPQHF.

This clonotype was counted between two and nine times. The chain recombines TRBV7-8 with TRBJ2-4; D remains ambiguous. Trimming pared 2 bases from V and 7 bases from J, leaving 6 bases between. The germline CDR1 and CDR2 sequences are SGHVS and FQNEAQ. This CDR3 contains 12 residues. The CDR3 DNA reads TGTGCCAGCAGCTTAACCGGTAACATTCAGTACTTC. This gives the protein CASSLTGNIQYF.

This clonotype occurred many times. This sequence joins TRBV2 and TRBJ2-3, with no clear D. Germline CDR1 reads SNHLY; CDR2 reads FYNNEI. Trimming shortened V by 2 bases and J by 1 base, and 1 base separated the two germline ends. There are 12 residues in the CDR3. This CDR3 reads CASSERTDTQYF. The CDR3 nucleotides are TGTGCCAGCAGTGAACGCACAGATACGCAGTATTTT.

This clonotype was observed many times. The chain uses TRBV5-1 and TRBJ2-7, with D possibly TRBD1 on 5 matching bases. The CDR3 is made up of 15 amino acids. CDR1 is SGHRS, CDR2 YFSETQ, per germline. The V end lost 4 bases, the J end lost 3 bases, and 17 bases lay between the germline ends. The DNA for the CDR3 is TGCGCCAGCAGCCCCGGTGTAGGGGTCGTCTACGAGCAGTACTTC. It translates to CASSPGVGVVYEQYF.

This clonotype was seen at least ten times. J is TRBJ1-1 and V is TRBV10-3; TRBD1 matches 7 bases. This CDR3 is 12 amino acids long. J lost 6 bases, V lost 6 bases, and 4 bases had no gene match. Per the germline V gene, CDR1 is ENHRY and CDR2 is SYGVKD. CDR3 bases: TGTGCCATCAGGACTGGGACAGCTGAAGCTTTCTTT. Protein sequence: CAIRTGTAEAFF.